This TCR beta chain was captured in a study of T cell clones after liver transplantation (dated by TCRdb to about 2019). Study-wide context: The samples were obtained from ITN030ST, a randomized trial that attempted immunosuppression withdrawal within 2 years after liver transplantation. No induction therapy was given to the subjects, and standard immunosuppression was administered until randomization at 12-24 months post-transplant. To count as tolerant, a recipient had to stay completely off immunosuppression for at least one year without liver enzymes climbing beyond twice the upper limit of normal. Third party-reactive TCRbeta sequences from pre-transplant MLRs were also identified as an antigen-independent comparator for donor-reactive sequences. A cohort of 8 liver transplant recipients was studied, of whom 3 were classified as tolerant and 5 as non-tolerant. Blood samples were taken pre-transplant, pre-randomization before withdrawal, and post-randomization after full withdrawal or failed withdrawal. Donor-reactive T cell clones were identified using TCRbeta sequencing after a pre-transplant mixed lymphocyte reaction and were then followed in post-transplant blood. Of the eight recipients, a few were HCV-positive, while the remaining recipients had been transplanted for non-autoimmune, non-viral indications. Study-level results and caveats: Circulating donor-reactive CD4 TCRbeta sequences fell significantly post-transplant in most of the 8 subjects, irrespective of tolerance or HCV status. Because no allograft tissue specimens were available, donor-reactive T cells may have migrated into the graft instead of being deleted. After accounting for repertoire turnover, donor-reactive detection was significantly reduced in 7 of 8 subjects for CD4 and 8 of 8 for CD8. A greater decline was seen for donor-reactive sequences than for third party-reactive sequences, suggesting partial antigen-specific deletion unrelated to withdrawal success. In two subjects, low numbers of available donor cells limited the measurable donor-reactive repertoire. Because of small, heterogeneous patient numbers and non-standardized post-transplant time points, the conclusions were only preliminary.

V lost 8 bases and J lost 4 bases; the stretch between them is 12 bases long. The CDR3 runs 13 amino acids, cysteine and phenylalanine included. Of the read, only the CDR3 DNA is kept; its 39 bases are in frame from base 1. CDR1 and CDR2 are read off the germline V gene as MNHNS and SASEGT. Frozen genomic DNA underwent high-throughput TCRbeta CDR3 sequencing by immunoSEQ, including PCR amplification, mapping, bias correction and internal controls. The source study handled its data this way. Only productive rearrangements were retained, and each unique TCRbeta sequence was defined by its CDR3 nucleotide sequence together with its V and J gene. Donor-reactive sequences required at least 5-fold expansion in CFSE-low cells versus unstimulated pre-transplant cells and at least 0.01% frequency. To ensure at least 90% detection power, minimum frequency thresholds were set for each subject based on that subject's lowest-template unstimulated sample. Jensen-Shannon divergence between the top 1000 TCRbeta sequences after and before transplant was used to measure repertoire turnover. Two-sided Fisher's exact tests were used to test for changes in the detection of donor-reactive sequences. TCRdb stores this immuneACCESS table with in-frame sequences only. Part of the clones is absent; in the studies checked, under half of the shortfall reflects unresolved V genes, and no reason is known for the rest. The V and J calls and clone size are taken from that table; D and trimming were inferred from the DNA. The sample table shows over 8,500 clones, and about 76% are seen once. The ten biggest clones cover roughly 24% of the sample.

Thawed unstimulated PBMCs were stained for CD3, CD4 and CD8 and FACS-sorted into CD3+CD4+ and CD3+CD8+ populations. All 8 studied subjects were randomized to immunosuppression withdrawal. Genomic DNA was isolated with the Qiagen DNeasy Blood and Tissue Kit. As to this clone: Which antigen it targets is not known. Qualities for individual bases were not recorded, and no much larger clone is one base off.

The sequence links TRBV6-1 to TRBJ1-5; there is no confident call for the D gene. The sequence was collected from a human patient who received a liver transplant. Some T cells may be donor cells from the graft after a transplant. Sequencing used CD4+ T cells from blood, obtained 32 months after liver transplant. CDR3 sequence: CASGPDSNQPQHF. The DNA sequence is TGTGCCAGCGGCCCTGATTCAAATCAGCCCCAGCATTTT.